The 4 T cell receptor beta chains listed next were all sequenced from one sample in a study of T cells in Graves' hyperthyroidism and ophthalmopathy. Amplified TCR beta CDR3 regions came from RNA transcripts. HTBI primers were employed in a first-round RT-PCR of the TCR CDR3. From the multiplex PCR reads, TCRdb called clonotypes with MiXCR, one entry per CDR3 protein. This sample has about 700,000 distinct CDR3 sequences; 45% occur once, and the top ten carry roughly 6.5%. The sequencing input was peripheral blood or thyroid tissue (not recorded which). Receptor source: an adult man with Graves' disease, either hyperthyroidism or ophthalmopathy (not recorded which).

This clonotype came up a few times. The V call is TRBV12-3 or TRBV12-4, the J call TRBJ2-7; D is tentatively TRBD1 or TRBD2 (5 bases each). The CDR3 contains 14 residues. V lost 5 bases to trimming and J lost 2 bases, with 13 bases between them. The CDR3 DNA reads TGTGCCAGCAGTCCCACGACAGCGGCCTACGAGCAGTACTTC. Its translation is CASSPTTAAYEQYF.

The chain uses TRBV19 and TRBJ1-4; 8 bases line up with TRBD1. Germline CDR1 and CDR2: LNHDA and SQIVND (reference sequence). V was clipped by 7 bases and J by 3 bases; unmatched bases: 7. The CDR3 loop spans 15 amino acids. In nucleotides, the CDR3 is TGTGCCAGTATTATGGACAGGGCTGCTAATGAAAAACTGTTTTTT. Its protein is CASIMDRAANEKLFF.

This clonotype was picked up many times. The chain is built from TRBV10-3 and TRBJ1-1, with unresolved D. Germline loops: CDR1 ENHRY, CDR2 SYGVKD. The CDR3 contains 16 residues. Between the trimmed V and J ends, which lost 4 bases and 7 bases, there was a span of 22 bases. CDR3 protein: CAISGSSAGLAYEAFF. CDR3 nucleotides: TGTGCCATCAGTGGATCCTCGGCCGGACTAGCCTATGAAGCTTTCTTT.

As for this clonotype: The junction departs from germline at one end; a sequencing error may be responsible. The chain links TRBV2 to TRBJ1-2, with D possibly matching TRBD1 (5 bases). CDR3 length: 12 amino acids. Looked up from germline, CDR1 is SNHLY and CDR2 is FYNNEI. This CDR3 reads CASWGTYYSYTF. The CDR3 DNA reads TGTGCCAGCTGGGGGACTTACTATAGCTACACCTTC.